A selection of T cell receptor beta chains follows, all from one sample in a study of blood T cell repertoires in COVID-19. Repertoires were generated with immunoSEQ multiplex PCR, while TCRdb's copy carries only in-frame clones and drops some. The top ten hold roughly 1.2% of the sample, which has 380,000 or so clones, around 92% seen once. Sequencing input: peripheral blood. Every receptor here comes from a man aged 35-49 years with acute or convalescent COVID-19. The CDR3 runs from the conserved cysteine through the conserved F or W. The D gene is left open where the match is weak. The listing skips clone size in some rows; elsewhere it reads once, few, many or a size class.

j_call: TRBJ1-1
cdr3_length: 11
d_call: NA
clone_size: NA
v_call: TRBV29-1
cdr3_aa: CSVSPGTEAFF
cdr3_nt: TGCAGCGTTTCCCCCGGGACAGAAGCTTTCTTT

j_call: TRBJ1-2
cdr3_length: 18
d_call: TRBD1
clone_size: NA
v_call: TRBV27
cdr3_aa: CASSFTRQGSPRLYGYTF
cdr3_nt: TGTGCCAGCAGTTTTACTCGACAGGGTTCGCCTCGACTATATGGCTACACCTTC

j_call: TRBJ1-1
cdr3_length: 15
d_call: TRBD1
clone_size: NA
v_call: TRBV5-1
cdr3_aa: CASSLVRQGGTEAFF
cdr3_nt: TGCGCCAGCAGCTTGGTTCGCCAGGGGGGCACTGAAGCTTTCTTT

j_call: TRBJ1-2
cdr3_length: 13
d_call: NA
clone_size: NA
v_call: TRBV11-3
cdr3_aa: CASSFQGGYGYTF
cdr3_nt: TGTGCCAGCAGCTTCCAGGGAGGTTATGGCTACACCTTC

j_call: TRBJ2-5
cdr3_length: 15
d_call: TRBD2
clone_size: NA
v_call: TRBV14
cdr3_aa: CASSRTSGSQETQYF
cdr3_nt: TGTGCCAGCAGCCGGACTAGCGGGAGTCAAGAGACCCAGTACTTC

j_call: TRBJ1-1
cdr3_length: 11
d_call: NA
clone_size: NA
v_call: TRBV6-5
cdr3_aa: CASYRDTEAFF
cdr3_nt: TGTGCCAGCTACAGGGACACTGAAGCTTTCTTT

j_call: TRBJ2-1
cdr3_length: 16
d_call: TRBD2
clone_size: once
v_call: TRBV4-2
cdr3_aa: CASSQVRDYPYNEQFF
cdr3_nt: TGTGCCAGCAGCCAAGTTAGGGACTACCCATACAATGAGCAGTTCTTC

j_call: TRBJ2-3
cdr3_length: 14
d_call: TRBD2
clone_size: NA
v_call: TRBV19
cdr3_aa: CATEDSGRSDTQYF
cdr3_nt: TGTGCCACCGAGGATAGCGGGAGATCAGATACGCAGTATTTT

j_call: TRBJ2-2
cdr3_length: 14
d_call: TRBD2
clone_size: NA
v_call: TRBV2
cdr3_aa: CASIERENTGELFF
cdr3_nt: TGTGCCAGCATTGAGCGGGAGAACACCGGGGAGCTGTTTTTT

j_call: TRBJ1-2
cdr3_length: 18
d_call: TRBD1
clone_size: NA
v_call: TRBV5-6
cdr3_aa: CASSSPGTGLQRNYGYTF
cdr3_nt: TGTGCCAGCAGCTCACCCGGGACAGGGTTACAAAGGAACTATGGCTACACCTTC

j_call: TRBJ2-3
cdr3_length: 22
d_call: TRBD2
clone_size: few
v_call: TRBV2
cdr3_aa: CASSEALRWSASGISSTDTQYF
cdr3_nt: TGTGCCAGCAGTGAAGCGCTTCGCTGGAGCGCTAGCGGCATTTCTAGCACAGATACGCAGTATTTT

j_call: TRBJ2-3
cdr3_length: 16
d_call: TRBD2
clone_size: NA
v_call: TRBV18
cdr3_aa: CASSLAAGGNTDTQYF
cdr3_nt: TGTGCCAGCTCGCTAGCAGCGGGGGGTAACACAGATACGCAGTATTTT

j_call: TRBJ1-2
cdr3_length: 11
d_call: NA
clone_size: NA
v_call: TRBV30
cdr3_aa: CAWSRGPGYTF
cdr3_nt: TGTGCCTGGAGTAGGGGCCCTGGCTACACCTTC

j_call: TRBJ1-2
cdr3_length: 16
d_call: NA
clone_size: NA
v_call: TRBV4-1
cdr3_aa: CASSPPQGGNNYGYTF
cdr3_nt: TGCGCCAGCAGCCCACCACAGGGCGGAAATAACTATGGCTACACCTTC

j_call: TRBJ1-2
cdr3_length: 11
d_call: NA
clone_size: NA
v_call: TRBV6-5
cdr3_aa: CASSTPGGYTF
cdr3_nt: TGTGCCAGCAGTACCCCGGGTGGCTACACCTTC

j_call: TRBJ1-1
cdr3_length: 14
d_call: NA
clone_size: NA
v_call: TRBV6-5
cdr3_aa: CASSHRKMNTEAFF
cdr3_nt: TGTGCCAGCAGTCACAGGAAAATGAACACTGAAGCTTTCTTT

j_call: TRBJ2-5
cdr3_length: 13
d_call: TRBD1
clone_size: NA
v_call: TRBV6-5
cdr3_aa: CASRWDRGETQYF
cdr3_nt: TGTGCCAGCAGGTGGGACAGGGGTGAGACCCAGTACTTC

j_call: TRBJ1-3
cdr3_length: 14
d_call: TRBD1
clone_size: NA
v_call: TRBV29-1
cdr3_aa: CSVSGGNAGNTIYF
cdr3_nt: TGCAGCGTCTCAGGGGGTAACGCTGGAAACACCATATATTTT

j_call: TRBJ2-1
cdr3_length: 16
d_call: NA
clone_size: NA
v_call: TRBV14
cdr3_aa: CASSQTGQSSYNEQFF
cdr3_nt: TGTGCCAGCAGCCAAACAGGGCAGAGCTCCTACAATGAGCAGTTCTTC

j_call: TRBJ2-6
cdr3_length: 16
d_call: TRBD1
clone_size: NA
v_call: TRBV5-1
cdr3_aa: CASSRDRGSGANVLTF
cdr3_nt: TGCGCCAGCAGCAGGGACAGGGGTTCTGGGGCCAACGTCCTGACTTTC

j_call: TRBJ1-2
cdr3_length: 12
d_call: NA
clone_size: NA
v_call: TRBV29-1
cdr3_aa: CSVRSRYYGYTF
cdr3_nt: TGCAGCGTACGGTCCCGCTACTATGGCTACACCTTC

j_call: TRBJ1-1
cdr3_length: 16
d_call: NA
clone_size: NA
v_call: TRBV29-1
cdr3_aa: CSVDDGASLWRTEAFF
cdr3_nt: TGCAGCGTTGATGATGGGGCCAGTCTTTGGAGAACTGAAGCTTTCTTT

j_call: TRBJ1-2
cdr3_length: 15
d_call: TRBD1
clone_size: NA
v_call: TRBV2
cdr3_aa: CASSEGGGSHYGYTF
cdr3_nt: TGTGCCAGCAGTGAAGGAGGGGGCTCACACTATGGCTACACCTTC

j_call: TRBJ1-1
cdr3_length: 14
d_call: NA
clone_size: NA
v_call: TRBV28
cdr3_aa: CASSTDRSNTEAFF
cdr3_nt: TGTGCCAGCAGTACCGACAGAAGCAACACTGAAGCTTTCTTT

j_call: TRBJ2-4
cdr3_length: 13
d_call: NA
clone_size: NA
v_call: TRBV7-8
cdr3_aa: CASSLDRVNIQYF
cdr3_nt: TGTGCCAGCAGCTTAGACAGGGTCAACATTCAGTACTTC

j_call: TRBJ1-1
cdr3_length: 16
d_call: TRBD1
clone_size: NA
v_call: TRBV27
cdr3_aa: CASSDSFQGESTEAFF
cdr3_nt: TGTGCCAGCAGCGACTCCTTTCAGGGGGAGAGCACTGAAGCTTTCTTT